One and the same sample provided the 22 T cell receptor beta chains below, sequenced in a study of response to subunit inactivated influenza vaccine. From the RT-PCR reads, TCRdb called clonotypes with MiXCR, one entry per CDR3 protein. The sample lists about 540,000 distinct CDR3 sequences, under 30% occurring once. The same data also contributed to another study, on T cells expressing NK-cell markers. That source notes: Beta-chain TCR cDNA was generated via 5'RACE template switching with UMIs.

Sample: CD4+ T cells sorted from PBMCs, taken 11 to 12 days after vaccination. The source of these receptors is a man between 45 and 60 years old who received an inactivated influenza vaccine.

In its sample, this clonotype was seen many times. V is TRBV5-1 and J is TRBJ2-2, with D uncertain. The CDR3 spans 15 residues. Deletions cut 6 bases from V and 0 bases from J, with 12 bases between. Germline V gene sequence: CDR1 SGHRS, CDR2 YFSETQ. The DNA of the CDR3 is TGCGCCAGCACCCCCTTTTCGACGAACACCGGGGAGCTGTTTTTT. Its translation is CASTPFSTNTGELFF.

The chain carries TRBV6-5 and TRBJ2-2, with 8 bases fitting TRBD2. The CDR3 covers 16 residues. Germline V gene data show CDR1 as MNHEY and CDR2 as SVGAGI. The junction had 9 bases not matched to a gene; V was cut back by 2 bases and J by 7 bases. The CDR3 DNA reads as TGTGCCAGCAGTTACCGGCGGGGGGCGTCGTTCGGGGAGCTGTTTTTT. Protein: CASSYRRGASFGELFF.

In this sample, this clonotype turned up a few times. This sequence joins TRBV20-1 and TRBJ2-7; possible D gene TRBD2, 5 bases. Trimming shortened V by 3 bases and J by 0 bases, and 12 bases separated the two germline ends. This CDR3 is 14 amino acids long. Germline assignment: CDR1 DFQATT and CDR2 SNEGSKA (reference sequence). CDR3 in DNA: TGCAGTGCTAGTGCGGGTGCCTTCTCCTACGAGCAGTACTTC. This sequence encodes CSASAGAFSYEQYF.

The CDR3 sequence is CSVVRSSSGELFF. The CDR3 nucleotides are TGCAGCGTTGTTAGGAGTAGCTCCGGGGAGCTGTTTTTT. The J gene is TRBJ2-2, the V gene TRBV29-1, with D unclear. The CDR3 has 13 residues. CDR1 and CDR2 from the germline V gene are SQVTM and ANQGSEA. Deletions cut 4 bases from V and 6 bases from J, with 12 bases between.

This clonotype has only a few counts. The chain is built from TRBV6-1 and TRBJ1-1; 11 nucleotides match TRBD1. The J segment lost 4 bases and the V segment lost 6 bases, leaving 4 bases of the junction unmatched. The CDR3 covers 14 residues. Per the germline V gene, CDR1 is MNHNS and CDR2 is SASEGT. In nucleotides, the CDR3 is TGTGCCAGCAGGGTGGGACAGGGGGGCACTGAAGCTTTCTTT. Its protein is CASRVGQGGTEAFF.

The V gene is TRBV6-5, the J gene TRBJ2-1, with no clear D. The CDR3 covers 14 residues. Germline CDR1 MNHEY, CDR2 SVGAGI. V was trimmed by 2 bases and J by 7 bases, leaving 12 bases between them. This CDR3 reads CASSYSGRRNEQFF. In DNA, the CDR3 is TGTGCCAGCAGTTACAGTGGCAGGCGGAATGAGCAGTTCTTC.

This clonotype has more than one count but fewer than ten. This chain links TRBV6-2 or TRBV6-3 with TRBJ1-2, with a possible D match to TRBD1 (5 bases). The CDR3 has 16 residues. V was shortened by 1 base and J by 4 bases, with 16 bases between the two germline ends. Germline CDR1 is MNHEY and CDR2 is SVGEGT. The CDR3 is CASSYFRSGTGYGYTF. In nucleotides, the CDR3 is TGTGCCAGCAGTTACTTTCGCTCCGGGACGGGCTATGGCTACACCTTC.

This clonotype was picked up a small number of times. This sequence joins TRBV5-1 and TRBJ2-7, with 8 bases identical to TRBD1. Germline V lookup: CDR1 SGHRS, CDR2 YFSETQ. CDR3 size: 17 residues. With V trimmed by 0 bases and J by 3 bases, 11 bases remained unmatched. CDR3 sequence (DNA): TGCGCCAGCAGCTTGGCCGCCCCAGGACAGGGCTACTACGAGCAGTACTTC. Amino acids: CASSLAAPGQGYYEQYF.

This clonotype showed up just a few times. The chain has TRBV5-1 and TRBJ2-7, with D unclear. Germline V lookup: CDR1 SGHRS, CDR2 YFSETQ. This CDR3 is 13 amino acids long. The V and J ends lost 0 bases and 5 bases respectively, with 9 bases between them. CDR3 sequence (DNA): TGCGCCAGCAGCTTGGCCTTTCCCGACGAGCAGTACTTC. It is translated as CASSLAFPDEQYF. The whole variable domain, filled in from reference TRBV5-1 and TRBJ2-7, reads KAGVTQTPRYLIKTRGQQVTLSCSPISGHRSVSWYQQTPGQGLQFLFEYFSETQRNKGNFPGRFSGRQFSNSRSEMNVSTLELGDSALYLCASSLAFPDEQYFGPGTRLTVT.

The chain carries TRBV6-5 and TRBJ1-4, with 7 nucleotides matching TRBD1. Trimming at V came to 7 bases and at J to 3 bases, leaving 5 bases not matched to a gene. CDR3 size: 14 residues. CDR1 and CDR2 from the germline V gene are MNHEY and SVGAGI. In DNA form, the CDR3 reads TGTGCCAGCACTTTAACAGGGGCTAATGAAAAACTGTTTTTT. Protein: CASTLTGANEKLFF.

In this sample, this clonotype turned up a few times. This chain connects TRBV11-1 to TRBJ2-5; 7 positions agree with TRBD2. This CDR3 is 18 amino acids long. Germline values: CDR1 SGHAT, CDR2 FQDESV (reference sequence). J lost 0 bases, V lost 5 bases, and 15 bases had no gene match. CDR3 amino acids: CASSPTSLVRGYQETQYF. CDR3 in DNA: TGTGCCAGCAGCCCGACTTCCCTAGTGCGGGGGTACCAAGAGACCCAGTACTTC. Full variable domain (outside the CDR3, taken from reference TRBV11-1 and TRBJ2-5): EAEVAQSPRYKITEKSQAVAFWCDPISGHATLYWYRQILGQGPELLVQFQDESVVDDSQLPKDRFSAERLKGVDSTLKIQPAELGDSAMYLCASSPTSLVRGYQETQYFGPGTRLLVL.

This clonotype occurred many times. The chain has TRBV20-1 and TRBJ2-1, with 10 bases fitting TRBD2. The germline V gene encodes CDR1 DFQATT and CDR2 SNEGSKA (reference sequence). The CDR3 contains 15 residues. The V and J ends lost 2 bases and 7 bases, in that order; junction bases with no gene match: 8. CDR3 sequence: CSARHSSGRLNEQFF. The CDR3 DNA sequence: TGCAGTGCTAGACATAGTAGCGGGAGGTTAAATGAGCAGTTCTTC.

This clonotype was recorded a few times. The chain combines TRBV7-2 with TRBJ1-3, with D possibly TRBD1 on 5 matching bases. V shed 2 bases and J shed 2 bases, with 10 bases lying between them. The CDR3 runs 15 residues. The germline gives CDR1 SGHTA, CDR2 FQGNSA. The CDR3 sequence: CASSLLGVTGNTIYF. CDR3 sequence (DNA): TGTGCCAGCAGCTTATTAGGGGTGACTGGAAACACCATATATTTT. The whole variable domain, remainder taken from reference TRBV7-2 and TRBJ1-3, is GAGVSQSPSNKVTEKGKDVELRCDPISGHTALYWYRQSLGQGLEFLIYFQGNSAPDKSGLPSDRFSAERTGGSVSTLTIQRTQQEDSAVYLCASSLLGVTGNTIYFGEGSWLTVV.

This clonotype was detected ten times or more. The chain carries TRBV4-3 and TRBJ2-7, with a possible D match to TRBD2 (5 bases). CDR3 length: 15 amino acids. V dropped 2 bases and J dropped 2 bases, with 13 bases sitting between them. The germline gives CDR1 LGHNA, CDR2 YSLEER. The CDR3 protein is CASSQRAGGAYEQYF. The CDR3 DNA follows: TGCGCCAGCAGCCAAAGGGCAGGAGGAGCCTACGAGCAGTACTTC.

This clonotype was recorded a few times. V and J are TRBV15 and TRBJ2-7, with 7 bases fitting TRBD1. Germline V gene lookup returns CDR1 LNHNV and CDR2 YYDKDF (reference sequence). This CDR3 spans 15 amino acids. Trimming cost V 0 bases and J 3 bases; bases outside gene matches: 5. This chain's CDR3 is CATSRDRRDSYEQYF. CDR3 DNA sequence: TGTGCCACCAGCAGAGACCGCCGGGACAGCTACGAGCAGTACTTC.

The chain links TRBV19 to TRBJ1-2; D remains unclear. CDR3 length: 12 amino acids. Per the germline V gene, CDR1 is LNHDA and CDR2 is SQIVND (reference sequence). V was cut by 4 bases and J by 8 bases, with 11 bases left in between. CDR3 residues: CASSTRKGGYTF. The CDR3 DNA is TGTGCCAGTAGTACCCGAAAAGGAGGCTACACCTTC.

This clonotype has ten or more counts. The CDR3 DNA sequence: TGCAGTGCCAGGGGTAGGGAGGGCACTGAAGCTTTCTTT. Translation gives CSARGREGTEAFF. The V call is TRBV20-1, the J call TRBJ1-1; a possible D gene is TRBD1 (6 bases). This CDR3 region has 13 residues. Germline CDR1 DFQATT, CDR2 SNEGSKA (reference sequence). Deletions cut 6 bases from V and 4 bases from J, with 15 bases between.

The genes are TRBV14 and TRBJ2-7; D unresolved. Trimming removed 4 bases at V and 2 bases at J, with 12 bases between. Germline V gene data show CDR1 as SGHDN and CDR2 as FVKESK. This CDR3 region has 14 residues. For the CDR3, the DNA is TGTGCCAGCAGCCCCCAGACGGTACCCTACGAGCAGTACTTC. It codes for CASSPQTVPYEQYF.

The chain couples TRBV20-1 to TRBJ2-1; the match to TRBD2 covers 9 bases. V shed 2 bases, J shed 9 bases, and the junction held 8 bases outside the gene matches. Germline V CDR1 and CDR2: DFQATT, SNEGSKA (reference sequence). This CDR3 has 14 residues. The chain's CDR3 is CSARLSGSFGEQFF. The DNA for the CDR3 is TGCAGTGCTAGACTTAGCGGGAGTTTTGGTGAGCAGTTCTTC.

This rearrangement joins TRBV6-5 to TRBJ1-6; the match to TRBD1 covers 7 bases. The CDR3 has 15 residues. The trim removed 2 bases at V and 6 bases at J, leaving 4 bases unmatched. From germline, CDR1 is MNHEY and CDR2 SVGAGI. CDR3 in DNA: TGTGCCAGCAGTTACCGGGGACAGATTAATTCACCCCTCCACTTT. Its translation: CASSYRGQINSPLHF.

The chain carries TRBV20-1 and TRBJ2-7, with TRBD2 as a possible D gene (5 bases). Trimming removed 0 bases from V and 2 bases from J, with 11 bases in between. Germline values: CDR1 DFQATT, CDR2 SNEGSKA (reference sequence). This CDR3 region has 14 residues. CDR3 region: CSARDPGIPYEQYF. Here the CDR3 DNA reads TGCAGTGCTAGAGACCCGGGAATCCCCTACGAGCAGTACTTC.

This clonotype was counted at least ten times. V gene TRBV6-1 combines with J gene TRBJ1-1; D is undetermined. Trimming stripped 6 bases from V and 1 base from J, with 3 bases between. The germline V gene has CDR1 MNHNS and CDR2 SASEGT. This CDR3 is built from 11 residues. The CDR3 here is CASRKNTEAFF. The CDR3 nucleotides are TGTGCCAGCAGGAAGAACACTGAAGCTTTCTTT.